This TCR beta chain was observed in a study of T cell responses to AZD1222 COVID-19 vaccine. In germline, CDR1 is SGHRS, CDR2 YFSETQ. V gave up 3 bases and J gave up 1 base, with 8 bases separating them. The CDR3 consists of 14 residues. Clones were read by immunoSEQ multiplex PCR, and TCRdb kept only the in-frame ones, dropping some. Of 150,000 or so clones in the sample, 85% to 90% were seen once. The sequence derives from an adult in good health. The sample here was peripheral blood, taken on day 0 of MenACWY control vaccination. The rearrangement uses TRBV5-1 and TRBJ1-5; D may be TRBD1 (5 bases). CDR3 amino acids: CASSYGGSNQPQHF. As DNA, the CDR3 is TGCGCCAGCAGCTACGGGGGGAGCAATCAGCCCCAGCATTTT. The full variable domain, in which reference TRBV5-1 and TRBJ1-5 provide the parts outside the CDR3, is KAGVTQTPRYLIKTRGQQVTLSCSPISGHRSVSWYQQTPGQGLQFLFEYFSETQRNKGNFPGRFSGRQFSNSRSEMNVSTLELGDSALYLCASSYGGSNQPQHFGDGTRLSIL.